The 30 T cell receptor beta chains below come from one sample, sequenced in a study of vaccination effects on CD4 cells after COVID-19. Scientists isolated CD4+ T cells after an approximately 9-day culture period ended. PCR showed that the person got SARS-CoV-2 infection at some point between March and December 2020. The participants, recipients of two vaccine doses, got either BNT162b2 or mRNA-1273. These receptors' antigens are unknown. Method: immunoSEQ multiplex PCR; TCRdb's copy keeps in-frame clones and lacks some. The sample has roughly 30,000 clones, around 80% seen once. The input for sequencing was CD4+ T cells from PBMCs cultured without peptide, taken after COVID-19 vaccination. The receptors were gathered from a human donor who had a prior SARS-CoV-2 infection.

This clone was picked up a small number of times. The chain has TRBV7-9 and TRBJ1-2; unclear D gene. V lost 4 bases and J lost 4, with 16 bases in between. The CDR3 has 15 residues. The germline gives CDR1 SEHNR, CDR2 FQNEAQ (reference sequence). CDR3 residues: CASSSSITVTYGYTF. CDR3 nucleotide sequence: TGTGCCAGCAGCTCCTCAATTACAGTTACCTATGGCTACACCTTC.

This clone was recorded only once. This chain connects TRBV5-1 to TRBJ2-1, with 10 bases identical to TRBD1. Germline CDR1 SGHRS, CDR2 YFSETQ. The CDR3 totals 16 residues. J lost 6 bases, V lost 1 base, and 7 bases had no gene match. CDR3 amino acids: CASSLSWTGGGNEQFF. The CDR3 region has the DNA TGCGCCAGCAGCTTGTCCTGGACAGGGGGAGGCAATGAGCAGTTCTTC.

J is TRBJ2-2 and V is TRBV2; no clear D gene. Germline V CDR1 and CDR2: SNHLY, FYNNEI. This CDR3 is built from 15 residues. The V and J ends lost 6 bases and 0 bases respectively, with 11 bases between them. CDR3 nucleotide sequence: TGTGCCAGCAGGCCCACTACATCGAACACCGGGGAGCTGTTTTTT. Protein sequence: CASRPTTSNTGELFF.

To note about this clone: Germline is not matched at one junction end, which may reflect a read error. The chain couples TRBV7-7 to TRBJ2-2; TRBD1 or TRBD2 may be the D gene (5 bases each). The CDR3 extends over 14 amino acids. Germline V gene data show CDR1 as SSHAT and CDR2 as FNYEAQ (reference sequence). This CDR3 reads CASSPNVEFGGLFF. CDR3 nucleotides: TGTGCTAGCAGCCCTAATGTGGAATTTGGGGGGCTGTTTTTT.

V and J are TRBV30 and TRBJ2-7; 7 bases match TRBD1. This CDR3 is 14 amino acids long. CDR1 is GTSNPN and CDR2 is SVGIG in the germline V gene (reference sequence). The CDR3 region is CAGSQKGAPYEQYF. The CDR3 coding sequence is TGTGCGGGGAGCCAGAAGGGGGCACCCTACGAGCAGTACTTC.

J is TRBJ2-1 and V is TRBV6-2 or TRBV6-3; the D gene could be TRBD1 or TRBD2 (5 bases each). Germline V gene lookup returns CDR1 MNHEY and CDR2 SVGEGT. The CDR3 length is 16 residues. Trimming took 0 bases from V and 0 from J, leaving 9 bases between them. CDR3: CASSYSKGSSYNEQFF. The DNA of the CDR3 is TGTGCCAGCAGTTACTCGAAGGGGAGCTCCTACAATGAGCAGTTCTTC.

The chain uses TRBV7-8 and TRBJ1-2; 7 bases are a match to TRBD1. V lost 6 bases to trimming and J lost 2 bases; unmatched junction nucleotides: 6. The germline gives CDR1 SGHVS, CDR2 FQNEAQ. The CDR3 has 14 residues. CDR3 amino acids: CASSPEGQNYGYTF. The CDR3, as DNA: TGTGCCAGCAGTCCTGAGGGACAGAACTATGGCTACACCTTC.

This chain connects TRBV18 to TRBJ1-1; 8 bases match TRBD1. Unmatched junction bases numbered 9, after V lost 6 bases and J lost 3 bases. Germline CDR1 is KGHSH and CDR2 is LQKENI. The CDR3 runs to 15 residues. The CDR3 nucleotides read TGTGCCAGCTCGCAGGGACAGGAGACCTACACTGAAGCTTTCTTT. Its protein product is CASSQGQETYTEAFF. Full variable domain (missing parts from reference TRBV18 and TRBJ1-1): NAGVMQNPRHLVRRRGQEARLRCSPMKGHSHVYWYRQLPEEGLKFMVYLQKENIIDESGMPKERFSAEFPKEGPSILRIQQVVRGDSAAYFCASSQGQETYTEAFFGQGTRLTVV.

This chain uses TRBV5-1 with TRBJ2-1; D is perhaps TRBD2 (5 bases). The CDR3 loop spans 13 amino acids. V gave up 2 bases and J gave up 7 bases, with 10 bases separating them. Germline V gives CDR1 SGHRS, CDR2 YFSETQ. The CDR3 loop is CASSFEGGNEQFF. In nucleotides, the CDR3 is TGCGCCAGCAGCTTCGAAGGAGGAAATGAGCAGTTCTTC.

The V gene is TRBV7-2, the J gene TRBJ2-3; the D is unclear. Germline V gene lookup returns CDR1 SGHTA and CDR2 FQGNSA. The ends were cut back, 2 bases at V and 7 bases at J, with 4 bases in the middle. The CDR3 extends over 11 amino acids. CDR3 residues: CASSLSYTQYF. DNA of the CDR3: TGTGCCAGCAGCTTAAGTTATACGCAGTATTTT.

The rearrangement uses TRBV29-1 and TRBJ1-2, with a weak D call TRBD1 (6 bases). This CDR3 contains 11 residues. The germline V and J ends were trimmed by 6 bases and 5 bases, with 10 bases remaining between them. The germline V gene encodes CDR1 SQVTM and CDR2 ANQGSEA. The CDR3 DNA reads as TGCAGCGTCGGACAGAGTTATGGCTACACCTTC. Protein product: CSVGQSYGYTF. The entire variable domain, with the rest obtained from reference TRBV29-1 and TRBJ1-2, is as follows: SAVISQKPSRDICQRGTSLTIQCQVDSQVTMMFWYRQQPGQSLTLIATANQGSEATYESGFVIDKFPISRPNLTFSTLTVSNMSPEDSSIYLCSVGQSYGYTFGSGTRLTVV.

The V and J genes are TRBV19 and TRBJ2-3; D unresolved. Trimming stripped 5 bases from V and 1 base from J, with 10 bases between. The CDR3 is 14 residues long. Germline assignment: CDR1 LNHDA and CDR2 SQIVND (reference sequence). CDR3 in DNA: TGTGCCAGTAGTCCGCGACGGGGCACAGATACGCAGTATTTT. Protein: CASSPRRGTDTQYF. Supplemented by reference TRBV19 and TRBJ2-3, the full variable domain reads DGGITQSPKYLFRKEGQNVTLSCEQNLNHDAMYWYRQDPGQGLRLIYYSQIVNDFQKGDIAEGYSVSREKKESFPLTVTSAQKNPTAFYLCASSPRRGTDTQYFGPGTRLTVL.

The rearrangement joins TRBV11-2 to TRBJ2-3; D is unresolved. V dropped 3 bases and J dropped 4 bases, with 14 bases sitting between them. The CDR3 has 15 residues. The V gene's germline CDR1 is SGHAT and CDR2 FQNNGV. CDR3 bases: TGTGCCAGCAGCTTCACGGTAGCTCTACCAGATACGCAGTATTTT. This sequence encodes CASSFTVALPDTQYF.

The chain uses TRBV30 and TRBJ1-1; no clear D. The V end lost 3 bases, the J end lost 7 bases, and 9 bases lay between the germline ends. CDR3 length: 11 amino acids. Germline CDR1 and CDR2: GTSNPN and SVGIG (reference sequence). CDR3 DNA: TGTGCCTGGAGAAGGGCGGGTGAAGCTTTCTTT. Translation: CAWRRAGEAFF.

The genes are TRBV19 and TRBJ2-5, with 9 bases fitting TRBD1. Germline V CDR1 and CDR2: LNHDA, SQIVND (reference sequence). CDR3 size: 14 residues. The V segment lost 5 bases and the J segment 5 bases; nucleotides outside the gene matches: 6. CDR3 in amino acids: CASSGQGLGETQYF. In nucleotides, the CDR3 is TGTGCCAGTAGTGGACAGGGGTTAGGTGAGACCCAGTACTTC.

J is TRBJ2-7 and V is TRBV20-1; D remains ambiguous. V was pared by 7 bases and J by 5 bases, with 12 bases between. Germline V gene data show CDR1 as DFQATT and CDR2 as SNEGSKA (reference sequence). The CDR3 runs 11 residues. The DNA for the CDR3 is TGCAGTGAGGCTCCCAGGCACGAGCAGTACTTC. This codes for CSEAPRHEQYF.

This chain uses TRBV19 with TRBJ1-4, with D tentatively TRBD1 (5 bases). V was pared by 1 base and J by 0 bases, with 15 bases between. The germline CDR1 and CDR2 sequences are LNHDA and SQIVND (reference sequence). This CDR3 has 18 residues. CDR3 protein: CASSIGGQDSATNEKLFF. CDR3 nucleotides: TGTGCCAGTAGTATAGGGGGTCAAGACAGTGCAACTAATGAAAAACTGTTTTTT.

The rearrangement uses TRBV6-5 and TRBJ1-2, with D possibly matching TRBD1 (6 bases). V was cut by 4 bases and J by 8 bases, with 17 bases left in between. There are 14 residues in the CDR3. CDR1 is MNHEY and CDR2 is SVGAGI in the germline V gene. This chain's CDR3 is CASSFVGGAEGYTF. The CDR3 nucleotides read TGTGCCAGCAGTTTCGTCGGGGGGGCGGAGGGCTACACCTTC.

The J gene is TRBJ2-1, the V gene TRBV12-5; a weak D match, TRBD2 (5 bases). Trimming left V 3 bases short and J 6 bases short, with 15 bases between. This CDR3 is built from 15 residues. Germline CDR1 reads LGHNT; CDR2 reads FRNRAP. The CDR3 is CASGLGNGDINEQFF. Written as DNA, the CDR3 is TGTGCTAGTGGTTTAGGTAACGGGGATATCAATGAGCAGTTCTTC.

The chain links TRBV5-6 to TRBJ2-3; no clear D gene. This CDR3 comprises 13 residues. CDR1 SGHDT and CDR2 YYEEEE come from the germline V gene. Between the trimmed V and J ends, which lost 0 bases and 2 bases, there was a span of 4 bases. The CDR3 here is CASSLGATDTQYF. The CDR3, as DNA: TGTGCCAGCAGCTTGGGAGCCACAGATACGCAGTATTTT.

The chain uses TRBV15 and TRBJ2-2; 8 bases agree with TRBD1. The CDR3 is 14 residues long. Germline CDR1 reads LNHNV; CDR2 reads YYDKDF (reference sequence). V lost 8 bases and J lost 3; bases outside the gene matches: 5. In nucleotides, the CDR3 is TGTGCCACCGGTACGGGACAGGACACCGGGGAGCTGTTTTTT. This sequence encodes CATGTGQDTGELFF.

The chain couples TRBV24-1 to TRBJ2-5, with 7 positions matching TRBD1. Germline V gene data show CDR1 as KGHDR and CDR2 as SFDVKD. The trim removed 2 bases at V and 5 bases at J, leaving 4 bases unmatched. This CDR3 is built from 14 residues. The chain's CDR3 is CATSDSVTGETQYF. The CDR3 coding sequence is TGTGCCACCAGTGATTCGGTGACAGGGGAGACCCAGTACTTC.

The gene calls are TRBV4-2 and TRBJ1-4; D gene uncertain. Germline V gene data show CDR1 as LGHNA and CDR2 as YNFKEQ. CDR3 length equals 15 residues. The V gene lost 4 bases and the J gene lost 4 bases, with 13 bases spanning the gap. The CDR3 sequence is CASSRSRNSNEKLFF. The CDR3 nucleotides are TGTGCCAGCAGCCGTTCGAGGAACAGTAATGAAAAACTGTTTTTT.

The chain carries TRBV28 and TRBJ2-3; 11 nucleotides line up with TRBD1. V gave up 7 bases and J gave up 0 bases; unmatched junction bases: 15. The CDR3 is 19 amino acids. Germline assignment: CDR1 MDHEN and CDR2 SYDVKM. In DNA form, the CDR3 reads TGTGCCAGCACCCCCCCGCTAGGACAGGGGGCGCGGAGCACAGATACGCAGTATTTT. Its protein is CASTPPLGQGARSTDTQYF.

The rearrangement links TRBV5-1 to TRBJ2-5; D remains ambiguous. Germline CDR1 and CDR2: SGHRS and YFSETQ. The CDR3 sequence is 15 residues long. Trimming left V 0 bases short and J 5 bases short, with 14 bases between. CDR3 coding DNA: TGCGCCAGCAGCTTGGTATCCGGAATGGGGGAGACCCAGTACTTC. Translating gives CASSLVSGMGETQYF. The full variable domain, completed using reference TRBV5-1 and TRBJ2-5, is KAGVTQTPRYLIKTRGQQVTLSCSPISGHRSVSWYQQTPGQGLQFLFEYFSETQRNKGNFPGRFSGRQFSNSRSEMNVSTLELGDSALYLCASSLVSGMGETQYFGPGTRLLVL.

This sequence joins TRBV4-2 and TRBJ1-4, with D tentatively TRBD1 (5 bases). The CDR3 is 14 residues long. V was clipped by 4 bases and J by 8 bases, with 14 bases between them. The germline CDR1 and CDR2 sequences are LGHNA and YNFKEQ. CDR3 amino acids: CASSLRQSWEKLFF. The CDR3 coding sequence is TGTGCCAGCAGCCTTCGACAGAGTTGGGAAAAACTGTTTTTT.

The chain joins TRBV29-1 to TRBJ2-3; possible D gene TRBD1, 5 bases. V gave up 7 bases and J gave up 5 bases, with 16 bases separating them. This CDR3 region has 13 residues. Germline-derived CDR1 and CDR2 are SQVTM and ANQGSEA. This CDR3 is CSAGGGAGDTQYF. The CDR3 nucleotides are TGCAGCGCAGGTGGTGGGGCTGGAGATACGCAGTATTTT.

This chain joins TRBV7-2 and TRBJ2-3, with a possible D match to TRBD2 (6 bases). V lost 4 bases to trimming and J lost 4 bases, with 15 bases between them. The CDR3 loop spans 15 amino acids. Per the germline V gene, CDR1 is SGHTA and CDR2 is FQGNSA. CDR3 in DNA: TGTGCCAGCAGCTACCGGGGACTTGGGGCAGATACGCAGTATTTT. This sequence encodes CASSYRGLGADTQYF.

In this sample, this clone turned up a few times. The gene calls are TRBV29-1 and TRBJ2-2; D is unclear. V lost 4 bases and J lost 1, with 16 bases in between. Germline CDR1 reads SQVTM; CDR2 reads ANQGSEA. This CDR3 has 16 residues. The CDR3 sequence: CSVAASTSVNTGELFF. The CDR3 bases are TGCAGCGTTGCGGCGTCCACGTCTGTGAACACCGGGGAGCTGTTTTTT.

The chain recombines TRBV18 with TRBJ2-3, with 10 bases fitting TRBD2. The CDR3 is 16 amino acids. In germline, CDR1 is KGHSH, CDR2 LQKENI. The V and J ends lost 6 bases and 1 base, in that order; junction bases with no gene match: 7. Written as DNA, the CDR3 is TGTGCCAGCTCGCGGAACGGACTAGCGGGCACAGATACGCAGTATTTT. Translation: CASSRNGLAGTDTQYF.